This T cell receptor (beta chain) was sequenced during a study of shared clonotypes between healthy human individuals. Data came from immunoSEQ multiplex PCR; TCRdb stores just in-frame clones and leaves some out. The sample has 2 million to 2.5 million clones; 90% to 95% are singletons. This clone was counted a few times. Other DNA sequences in this sample translate to the same CDR3. There are 14 residues in the CDR3. Germline loops: CDR1 SGHRS, CDR2 YFSETQ. Trimming took 0 bases from V and 3 from J; bases not matched to a gene: 1. The sequence came from a man between 18 and 29 years old in good health. Some clones in this sample may be carry-over from other donors' samples. The chain employs TRBV5-1 and TRBJ2-7; TRBD2 agrees at 9 bases. Sequencing input: naive CD4+ T cells from PBMCs. This sample's subset: CD45RA+ positively selected. CDR3 protein: CASSLVSGSYEQYF. CDR3 coding DNA: TGCGCCAGCAGCTTGGTTAGCGGGAGCTACGAGCAGTACTTC. The variable domain in full, completed from reference TRBV5-1 and TRBJ2-7, reads KAGVTQTPRYLIKTRGQQVTLSCSPISGHRSVSWYQQTPGQGLQFLFEYFSETQRNKGNFPGRFSGRQFSNSRSEMNVSTLELGDSALYLCASSLVSGSYEQYFGPGTRLTVT.